A selection of T cell receptor beta chains follows, all from one sample in a study of blood T cell repertoires in COVID-19. The repertoire was sequenced with immunoSEQ multiplex PCR; TCRdb's copy has only in-frame clones and lacks some. This sample has 100,000 to 130,000 clones; around 90% occur once, and the top ten carry over 1%. Material: peripheral blood. The origin of the receptors is a young woman with acute or convalescent COVID-19. CDR3s include the opening cysteine and the closing phenylalanine or tryptophan. The D gene is left open where the match is weak. A clone size is listed for some rows: how often the clone was seen (once, few, many), or a class if it is expanded.

TRBJ1-2 | TRBD1 | TRBV4-1 | - | CASSHTTGENYGYTF | TGCGCCAGCAGCCATACGACAGGGGAAAACTATGGCTACACCTTC
TRBJ1-2 | TRBD1 | TRBV6-5 | - | CATQTGGGLYGYTF | TGTGCCACCCAGACAGGGGGCGGGTTGTATGGCTACACCTTC
TRBJ2-1 | TRBD1 | TRBV24-1 | - | CATSDLGTGVNNEQFF | TGTGCCACCAGTGATTTGGGGACAGGGGTGAACAATGAGCAGTTCTTC
TRBJ1-5 | - | TRBV28 | - | CASSLRAGRQPQHF | TGTGCCAGCAGTTTAAGGGCAGGGAGGCAGCCCCAGCATTTT
TRBJ2-7 | TRBD2 | TRBV5-1 | - | CASSLASGEYEQYF | TGCGCCAGCAGCTTGGCTAGCGGCGAATACGAGCAGTACTTC
TRBJ1-1 | - | TRBV28 | - | CASSLYQGSWTEAFF | TGTGCCAGCAGTTTATACCAGGGGTCGTGGACTGAAGCTTTCTTT
TRBJ1-1 | - | TRBV6-6 | once | CASRYAYQAFF | TGTGCCAGCAGATACGCCTACCAAGCTTTCTTT
TRBJ2-5 | - | TRBV10-3 | - | CAISESAGQETQYF | TGTGCCATCAGTGAGTCGGCAGGGCAAGAGACCCAGTACTTC
TRBJ1-6 | - | TRBV9 | - | CASSVGVNSPLHF | TGTGCCAGCAGCGTCGGGGTGAATTCACCCCTCCACTTT
TRBJ2-7 | - | TRBV6-6 | - | CASGTGYEQYF | TGTGCCAGCGGCACAGGCTACGAGCAGTACTTC
TRBJ1-5 | - | TRBV28 | - | CASTYLRRVQPQHF | TGTGCCAGCACTTACCTCAGGCGCGTTCAGCCCCAGCATTTT
TRBJ2-7 | TRBD1 | TRBV28 | - | CASSLLTGTGGHEQYF | TGTGCCAGCAGTTTACTGACCGGGACAGGAGGCCACGAGCAGTACTTC
TRBJ1-1 | - | TRBV6-5 | - | CASSFTETHMNTEAFF | TGTGCCAGCAGTTTTACAGAGACCCACATGAACACTGAAGCTTTCTTT
TRBJ1-4 | - | TRBV6-5 | - | CASGTGGAGEKLFF | TGTGCCAGCGGTACTGGAGGGGCTGGGGAAAAACTGTTTTTT
TRBJ2-7 | - | TRBV11-3 | - | CASSHFRGVSDYRDSLQYF | TGTGCCAGCAGCCACTTTAGAGGGGTTTCGGACTACCGAGATAGTTTGCAGTACTTC
TRBJ1-3 | TRBD1 | TRBV4-1 | - | CASSPFRGLERGNTIYF | TGCGCCAGCAGCCCGTTTAGGGGGCTTGAAAGGGGAAACACCATATATTTT
TRBJ1-1 | TRBD1 | TRBV27 | - | CASSAGGGYTEAFF | TGTGCCAGCAGTGCAGGGGGCGGATACACTGAAGCTTTCTTT
TRBJ2-3 | TRBD2 | TRBV3-1/TRBV3-2 | - | CASSQIAGGPADTQYF | TGTGCCAGCAGCCAAATAGCGGGGGGGCCCGCAGATACGCAGTATTTT
TRBJ1-2 | - | TRBV28 | - | CASSLGDYGYTF | TGTGCCAGCAGTTTGGGCGACTATGGCTACACCTTC
TRBJ1-6 | TRBD1 | TRBV2 | - | CASSRQGFSDNSPLHF | TGTGCCAGCAGTCGACAGGGATTCTCAGATAATTCACCCCTCCACTTT
TRBJ1-3 | - | TRBV6-2/TRBV6-3 | - | CASSLNRAPGNTIYF | TGTGCCAGCAGTTTGAACAGGGCACCGGGAAACACCATATATTTT
TRBJ1-4 | TRBD1 | TRBV28 | - | CASRSTGEGEKLFF | TGTGCCAGCAGATCGACAGGGGAAGGCGAAAAACTGTTTTTT
TRBJ1-5 | - | TRBV28 | - | CASSDGVSNQPQHF | TGTGCCAGCAGTGACGGGGTCAGCAATCAGCCCCAGCATTTT
TRBJ2-1 | TRBD2 | TRBV15 | - | CATSKLIAGVDEQFF | TGTGCCACCAGCAAATTGATAGCGGGAGTGGATGAGCAGTTCTTC
TRBJ2-1 | TRBD2 | TRBV15 | - | CATSVSSGRQFF | TGTGCCACCAGCGTTTCCAGCGGGAGGCAGTTCTTC
TRBJ2-5 | - | TRBV27 | - | CASSSWRIQETQYF | TGTGCCAGCAGTTCCTGGAGAATTCAAGAGACCCAGTACTTC
TRBJ2-5 | TRBD1 | TRBV6-2/TRBV6-3 | - | CASSYSRQGATETQYF | TGTGCCAGCAGTTACTCGAGACAGGGGGCGACTGAGACCCAGTACTTC
TRBJ2-7 | - | TRBV18 | - | CASSPDPRGEQYF | TGTGCCAGCTCACCGGACCCTCGGGGCGAGCAGTACTTC
TRBJ2-3 | TRBD2 | TRBV7-8 | - | CASSLGLAVGEDTQYF | TGTGCCAGCAGCTTAGGCCTAGCGGTGGGGGAGGATACGCAGTATTTT
TRBJ2-2 | - | TRBV7-6 | - | CASSYGPRGAELFF | TGTGCCAGCAGCTATGGACCACGGGGAGCGGAGCTGTTTTTT
TRBJ1-1 | - | TRBV18 | - | CASSPPGRMNTEAFF | TGTGCCAGCTCACCACCAGGGAGAATGAACACTGAAGCTTTCTTT
TRBJ1-2 | TRBD1 | TRBV5-1 | - | CASSLEVNRGGEYGYTF | TGCGCCAGCAGCTTGGAAGTCAACAGGGGAGGTGAATATGGCTACACCTTC
TRBJ1-5 | TRBD1 | TRBV10-3 | - | CATKGTGDEQPQHF | TGTGCCACGAAAGGGACAGGGGATGAGCAGCCCCAGCATTTT
TRBJ2-7 | - | TRBV29-1 | - | CSVLGAGDEQYF | TGCAGCGTTCTGGGGGCTGGGGACGAGCAGTACTTC
TRBJ2-7 | - | TRBV7-7 | - | CASSRTPSSYEQYF | TGTGCCAGCAGCCGGACACCGAGCTCCTACGAGCAGTACTTC